The rows below give T cell receptor beta chains drawn from one sample of a study of blood T cell repertoires in COVID-19. Clones were read by immunoSEQ multiplex PCR, and TCRdb kept only the in-frame ones, dropping some. The table has 280,000 or so clones, under 90% seen once. The specimen sequenced was peripheral blood. The receptors were sampled from a woman aged 45-65 years who had recovered from COVID-19. The CDR3 runs from the conserved cysteine through the conserved F or W. A D gene is named only where the DNA matches it firmly. Some rows have no size entry. The others give once, few or many, or a class for an expanded clone.

cdr3_length: 12
clone_size: NA
j_call: TRBJ1-5
d_call: NA
v_call: TRBV24-1
cdr3_aa: CATSDMSQPQHF
cdr3_nt: TGTGCCACCAGTGATATGAGTCAGCCCCAGCATTTT

cdr3_length: 14
clone_size: NA
j_call: TRBJ2-3
d_call: TRBD1
v_call: TRBV5-6
cdr3_aa: CASREGQGGDTQYF
cdr3_nt: TGTGCCAGCAGAGAAGGACAGGGGGGAGATACGCAGTATTTT

cdr3_length: 15
clone_size: few
j_call: TRBJ1-5
d_call: NA
v_call: TRBV28
cdr3_aa: CASSLSRAPNQPQHF
cdr3_nt: TGTGCCAGCAGTTTATCCAGGGCTCCCAATCAGCCCCAGCATTTT

cdr3_length: 15
clone_size: few
j_call: TRBJ2-2
d_call: TRBD1
v_call: TRBV5-1
cdr3_aa: CASSLVQGDAGELFF
cdr3_nt: TGCGCCAGCAGCTTGGTCCAGGGGGACGCCGGGGAGCTGTTTTTT

cdr3_length: 16
clone_size: NA
j_call: TRBJ1-1
d_call: TRBD1
v_call: TRBV7-2
cdr3_aa: CASSLGDRGLNTEAFF
cdr3_nt: TGTGCCAGCAGCTTAGGGGACAGGGGATTGAACACTGAAGCTTTCTTT

cdr3_length: 14
clone_size: NA
j_call: TRBJ1-1
d_call: NA
v_call: TRBV7-2
cdr3_aa: CASSPDRGNTEAFF
cdr3_nt: TGTGCCAGCAGTCCCGACAGAGGGAACACTGAAGCTTTCTTT

cdr3_length: 13
clone_size: NA
j_call: TRBJ2-1
d_call: TRBD2
v_call: TRBV6-2/TRBV6-3
cdr3_aa: CASSRLAGNEQFF
cdr3_nt: TGTGCCAGCAGCCGACTAGCCGGCAATGAGCAGTTCTTC

cdr3_length: 15
clone_size: NA
j_call: TRBJ1-2
d_call: TRBD1
v_call: TRBV7-2
cdr3_aa: CASSLGQGALSGYTF
cdr3_nt: TGTGCCAGCAGCCTCGGACAGGGGGCGCTTAGTGGCTACACCTTC

cdr3_length: 14
clone_size: once
j_call: TRBJ2-2
d_call: NA
v_call: TRBV24-1
cdr3_aa: CATNDSPNTGELFF
cdr3_nt: TGTGCCACCAACGACTCTCCGAACACCGGGGAGCTGTTTTTT

cdr3_length: 12
clone_size: NA
j_call: TRBJ1-1
d_call: TRBD1
v_call: TRBV12-3/TRBV12-4
cdr3_aa: CASSTRTGIAFF
cdr3_nt: TGTGCCAGCAGTACTAGGACAGGAATAGCTTTCTTT

cdr3_length: 14
clone_size: few
j_call: TRBJ2-3
d_call: NA
v_call: TRBV30
cdr3_aa: CAWSPGLSTDTQYF
cdr3_nt: TGTGCCTGGAGTCCAGGGTTGAGCACAGATACGCAGTATTTT

cdr3_length: 15
clone_size: few
j_call: TRBJ1-2
d_call: TRBD1
v_call: TRBV3-1/TRBV3-2
cdr3_aa: CASSQETGTGEGYTF
cdr3_nt: TGTGCCAGCAGCCAAGAGACAGGGACAGGGGAAGGCTACACCTTC

cdr3_length: 14
clone_size: NA
j_call: TRBJ1-6
d_call: NA
v_call: TRBV19
cdr3_aa: CASSIRGTDSPLHF
cdr3_nt: TGTGCCAGTAGTATACGGGGGACTGATTCACCCCTCCACTTT

cdr3_length: 13
clone_size: NA
j_call: TRBJ2-5
d_call: NA
v_call: TRBV4-2
cdr3_aa: CASSLDRKETQYF
cdr3_nt: TGTGCCAGCAGCCTCGACAGAAAAGAGACCCAGTACTTC

cdr3_length: 13
clone_size: NA
j_call: TRBJ2-7
d_call: TRBD2
v_call: TRBV28
cdr3_aa: CASSWGGTYEQYF
cdr3_nt: TGTGCCAGCAGTTGGGGGGGTACCTACGAGCAGTACTTC

cdr3_length: 18
clone_size: NA
j_call: TRBJ2-7
d_call: TRBD2
v_call: TRBV15
cdr3_aa: CATSRDYSGAGPTYEQYF
cdr3_nt: TGTGCCACCAGCAGAGATTATAGCGGGGCAGGACCGACCTACGAGCAGTACTTC